This TCR beta chain emerged from a study of blood T cell repertoires in COVID-19 (dated by TCRdb to 2018 to 2020). Context from the whole study: Collaborator samples came from the United States, Italy and Spain and covered acute and convalescent phases of COVID-19. Sample metadata almost always included a de-identified subject ID, COVID-19 status, age in years and sex. Where available, HLA class I and class II types were obtained from metadata supplied by the sample provider rather than from assay-based typing. Samples were obtained from the ongoing ImmuneRACE study (first 160 participants) and from some 1,200 subjects provided by 6 global collaborators. The material from the prospective study consisted of cDNA or gDNA derived from T cells, B-cell-depleted T cells, or PBMCs. A freely available public database, intended as a resource for researchers studying the immune response to SARS-CoV-2, is where the repertoires were released. The dataset comprised deeply sampled blood TCRbeta repertoires from subjects exposed to, actively infected with, or recovered from COVID-19.

One collaborating source in Seattle enrolled patients while the patients were actively infected and followed the patients over time throughout the course of disease. Whole blood was collected in K2EDTA tubes by collaborating institutions according to the institutions' own protocols. For TCRbeta analysis, collaborators shipped samples in one of three forms: frozen whole blood, isolated PBMCs, or DNA extracted from either of those sample types. The immunoSEQ Assay, a bias-controlled multiplex PCR, was used to amplify TCRbeta CDR3 regions from genomic DNA. Concerning the study's data processing: Nucleated cell counts per sample were estimated from amplification of reference gene primers within the assay. To quantify the absolute abundance of each unique TCRbeta CDR3 rearrangement, sequence reads were collapsed and filtered. For each sample, productive Simpson clonality was calculated as the square root of Simpson's diversity index across productive rearrangements. What TCRdb holds here is the immuneACCESS table cut down to in-frame rearrangements. Part of the clones is not present; checked against another copy, under half of the missing clones reflect an unresolved V gene, and the others are unexplained. V, J and clone size are taken as reported in that table, and D and trimming were inferred from the DNA itself. This sample comprises more than 60,000 clones, approximately 84% of them detected only once. The ten largest account for more than 10% of the sample.

What the work shows at the level of the full study, not this receptor alone: The quantity of clinical and demographic metadata differed by source and by participant and was supplied without curation.

Turning to this clone: Its antigen is not yet known. Within one base of it there is no much larger clone, and no base qualities were kept.

The sample was peripheral blood. The sequence was obtained from a man over 45 with COVID-19, enrolled during active disease.

The CDR3 protein sequence reads: CASRGTGTNSPLHF. The DNA reads TGTGCCAGCAGGGGAACAGGGACCAATTCACCCCTCCACTTT. The V gene is TRBV6-5 and the J gene is TRBJ1-6; tentative D gene TRBD1, with 6 bases matching. The cysteine opens and the phenylalanine closes a CDR3 of 14 amino acids. The sequence is cut down to CDR3 DNA, 42 bases in frame from base 1. CDR1 and CDR2 are read off the germline V gene as MNHEY and SVGAGI. Trimming takes 6 bases from V and 7 bases from J, and the germline ends sit 13 bases apart.